The rows below give T cell receptor beta chains drawn from one sample of a study of T cell responses to AZD1222 COVID-19 vaccine. Only in-frame clones appear in the TCRdb table, and some are missing; sequencing was by immunoSEQ multiplex PCR. This table holds about 48,000 clones, 75% to 90% found once. This sample comprised peripheral blood, obtained 28 days after the second AZD1222 dose. The receptors shown here come from an adult who received the AZD1222 COVID-19 vaccine. The CDR3 runs from the conserved cysteine through the conserved F or W. A D gene is named only where the DNA matches it firmly. Where a row states a size, it is once, few, many or the class of an expanded clone; other rows omit it.

>TRBJ2-1|-|TRBD1|TRBV10-3
CAISGAVEDRASREQFF
TGTGCCATCAGTGGGGCCGTTGAGGACAGGGCCTCCAGGGAGCAGTTCTTC
>TRBJ1-2|-|-|TRBV28
CASSDYGYTF
TGTGCCAGCAGTGATTATGGCTACACCTTC
>TRBJ1-1|-|-|TRBV6-5
CASSSPGDTEAFF
TGTGCCAGCAGTTCCCCGGGGGACACTGAAGCTTTCTTT
>TRBJ2-1|-|-|TRBV7-9
CASRSLGPNNEQFF
TGTGCCAGCAGAAGCTTAGGGCCTAACAATGAGCAGTTCTTC
>TRBJ2-2|-|-|TRBV20-1
CSARRAGELFF
TGCAGTGCTAGAAGGGCCGGGGAGCTGTTTTTT
>TRBJ1-1|-|-|TRBV5-6
CASSLVGMEAFF
TGTGCCAGCAGCTTGGTAGGTATGGAAGCTTTCTTT
>TRBJ2-7|-|-|TRBV5-4
CASSFYGATYEQYF
TGTGCCAGCAGCTTCTACGGAGCCACCTACGAGCAGTACTTC
>TRBJ2-1|-|TRBD2|TRBV7-6
CASSLLSGSGYNEQFF
TGTGCCAGCAGCCTCCTTAGCGGGAGCGGGTACAATGAGCAGTTCTTC
>TRBJ1-4|few|-|TRBV27
CASSSLNEKLFF
TGTGCCAGCAGTTCTCTGAATGAAAAACTGTTTTTT
>TRBJ2-3|few|TRBD2|TRBV6-2/TRBV6-3
CASSYNLAGVSDTQYF
TGTGCCAGCAGTTACAACCTAGCGGGAGTGTCAGATACGCAGTATTTT
>TRBJ2-7|-|TRBD2|TRBV6-2/TRBV6-3
CASSWLAGTYEQYF
TGTGCCAGCAGTTGGTTAGCGGGAACCTACGAGCAGTACTTC
>TRBJ2-7|-|-|TRBV2
CALGRGRYPTEQYF
TGTGCCCTAGGGCGGGGGCGATATCCTACGGAGCAGTACTTC
>TRBJ1-5|few|TRBD1|TRBV6-1
CASSEEAGGGQPQHF
TGTGCCAGCAGTGAAGAGGCAGGGGGGGGGCAGCCCCAGCATTTT
>TRBJ2-7|-|TRBD1|TRBV5-1
CASSLLGTGGSYEQYF
TGCGCCAGCAGCTTGTTGGGGACAGGGGGATCCTACGAGCAGTACTTC
>TRBJ2-3|-|-|TRBV18
CASSPGWQGGADTQYF
TGTGCCAGCTCACCAGGTTGGCAGGGCGGCGCAGATACGCAGTATTTT
>TRBJ1-1|few|TRBD1|TRBV5-6
CASSTTGGTEAFF
TGTGCCAGCAGCACAACAGGGGGCACTGAAGCTTTCTTT
>TRBJ2-5|-|-|TRBV4-2
CASSQETGVRTQYF
TGTGCCAGCAGCCAAGAGACGGGGGTGCGGACCCAGTACTTC